This is a list of T cell receptor beta chains from one sample in a study of shared clonotypes between healthy human individuals. Libraries were prepared by immunoSEQ multiplex PCR; TCRdb keeps only in-frame clonotypes and omits some of them. This sample has hundreds of thousands of clones, with about 96% found just once. Sequencing used naive CD8+ T cells sorted from blood. Every receptor here comes from a woman under 40 in good health. Both conserved end residues are part of each CDR3. D genes are given only for firm matches. For some rows the clone size is stated as once, few or many, or as a class when expanded; others skip it.

V gene: TRBV6-1
J gene: TRBJ2-7
D gene: TRBD2
clone size: .
CDR3 protein: CASSEAPAGAYEQYF
CDR3 DNA: TGTGCCAGCAGTGAAGCACCAGCGGGGGCCTACGAGCAGTACTTC

V gene: TRBV27
J gene: TRBJ1-2
D gene: .
clone size: once
CDR3 protein: CASSLAAAGSSNYGFGYTF
CDR3 DNA: TGTGCCAGCAGTTTAGCGGCGGCGGGGTCATCTAACTATGGTTTTGGCTACACCTTC

V gene: TRBV28
J gene: TRBJ2-1
D gene: TRBD1
clone size: .
CDR3 protein: CATSRDRGLGEQFF
CDR3 DNA: TGTGCCACCTCCCGGGACAGGGGCCTTGGTGAGCAGTTCTTC

V gene: TRBV4-2
J gene: TRBJ2-7
D gene: .
clone size: once
CDR3 protein: CASSQDLGTSSYEQYF
CDR3 DNA: TGTGCCAGCAGCCAAGATCTGGGTACAAGCTCCTACGAGCAGTACTTC

V gene: TRBV27
J gene: TRBJ2-5
D gene: TRBD1
clone size: .
CDR3 protein: CASSFIGTGGAETQYF
CDR3 DNA: TGTGCCAGCAGTTTTATTGGGACAGGGGGCGCGGAGACCCAGTACTTC

V gene: TRBV27
J gene: TRBJ2-3
D gene: .
clone size: .
CDR3 protein: CASSFALAGDTQYF
CDR3 DNA: TGTGCCAGCAGTTTTGCCCTGGCGGGCGATACGCAGTATTTT

V gene: TRBV28
J gene: TRBJ2-7
D gene: .
clone size: .
CDR3 protein: CASSHKIGQLSPYEQYF
CDR3 DNA: TGTGCCAGCAGTCACAAAATAGGGCAGCTCAGCCCCTACGAGCAGTACTTC

V gene: TRBV6-1
J gene: TRBJ2-7
D gene: TRBD1
clone size: .
CDR3 protein: CASSVHRGLSYEQYF
CDR3 DNA: TGTGCCAGCAGTGTGCACAGGGGGCTGTCCTACGAGCAGTACTTC

V gene: TRBV5-6
J gene: TRBJ2-7
D gene: TRBD2
clone size: .
CDR3 protein: CASSLGGGRASEQYF
CDR3 DNA: TGTGCCAGCAGCTTGGGGGGCGGGAGGGCCAGCGAGCAGTACTTC

V gene: TRBV2
J gene: TRBJ2-1
D gene: .
clone size: .
CDR3 protein: CASSRFFALDNEQFF
CDR3 DNA: TGTGCCAGCAGTAGGTTCTTTGCACTCGACAATGAGCAGTTCTTC

V gene: TRBV28
J gene: TRBJ2-7
D gene: .
clone size: .
CDR3 protein: CASIAYEQYF
CDR3 DNA: TGTGCCAGCATAGCCTACGAGCAGTACTTC